This T cell receptor beta chain was identified during a study of blood T cells in healthy people across ages. Study-wide results and limits: Age advanced and TCR beta diversity per million T cells fell, roughly linearly.

Next came a second PCR, run for 7 to 11 cycles, which used a sample-barcoded 5' primer along with a J-beta primer mix. From the 5' RACE reads, TCRdb called clonotypes with MiXCR, one entry per CDR3 protein. Of roughly 700,000 distinct CDR3 sequences listed, 32% are singletons. This CDR3 spans 13 amino acids. Trimming left V 5 bases short and J 7 bases short, with 11 bases between. The germline V gene encodes CDR1 KGHDR and CDR2 SFDVKD. This clonotype came up once. Its matching antigen is unknown. This TCR was recovered from a woman of 80 years or more in good health. The chain employs TRBV24-1 and TRBJ2-1, with D uncertain. The sample taken for sequencing was blood. CDR3 DNA sequence: TGTGCCACCAGTGCCGAAGGAAGAAATGAGCAGTTCTTC. This translates into CATSAEGRNEQFF.